Each of the 5 T cell receptor beta chains below was sequenced from the same sample in a study of blood T cell repertoires in COVID-19 (TCRdb year 2020). Library generation was performed with the immunoSEQ multiplex PCR assay. This is the immuneACCESS table as TCRdb keeps it, with only in-frame sequences that have V and J called. A part of the clones is gone; compared with another copy, unresolved V genes explain less than half, and the rest is unexplained. This sample lists some 110,000 clones; 90% were detected once. Under 2% of the sample is held by the ten biggest clonotypes. The sample comprised peripheral blood. The receptors originated from a human donor with active COVID-19. The donor label of this sample is uncertain.

The chain joins TRBV6-2 or TRBV6-3 to TRBJ2-5, with 12 bases aligning to TRBD2. CDR1 is MNHEY, CDR2 SVGEGT, per germline. V dropped 0 bases and J dropped 2; count of bases not matched to a gene: 1. This CDR3 contains 16 residues. The DNA of the CDR3 is TGTGCCAGCAGTTACTCTCTAGCGGGGGGGCAAGAGACCCAGTACTTC. Translated, it gives CASSYSLAGGQETQYF.

The V gene is TRBV19, the J gene TRBJ1-3; no reliable D call. Between the trimmed V and J ends, which lost 7 bases and 3 bases, there was a span of 10 bases. The CDR3 has 13 amino acids. Germline lookup yields CDR1 LNHDA and CDR2 SQIVND (reference sequence). CDR3 bases: TGTGCCAGTAAGGGAGGACTTGGAAACACCATATATTTT. Its protein product is CASKGGLGNTIYF.

The chain employs TRBV5-5 and TRBJ2-7; 7 nucleotides match TRBD2. Unmatched junction bases numbered 10, after V lost 3 bases and J lost 1 base. The CDR3 has 16 residues. The germline V gene has CDR1 SGHKS and CDR2 YYEKEE (reference sequence). The CDR3 coding sequence is TGTGCCAGCAGCTCTACTGGGCCTAGCGGTTCCTACGAGCAGTACTTC. Protein product: CASSSTGPSGSYEQYF.

The chain combines TRBV5-6 with TRBJ1-2; D gene unclear. Trimming stripped 3 bases from V and 8 bases from J, with 17 bases between. The CDR3 extends over 14 amino acids. Germline V lookup: CDR1 SGHDT, CDR2 YYEEEE. CDR3 residues: CASSSFTGTRGYTF. In nucleotides, the CDR3 is TGTGCCAGCAGCTCATTCACGGGTACCCGGGGCTACACCTTC.

The chain carries TRBV4-1 and TRBJ2-5, with D tentatively TRBD1 (5 bases). The CDR3 is 15 residues long. CDR1 and CDR2 from the germline V gene are MGHRA and YSYEKL. V was shortened by 0 bases and J by 8 bases, with 16 bases between the two germline ends. CDR3 protein: CASSQEGRVLGTQYF. Written as DNA, the CDR3 is TGCGCCAGCAGCCAAGAGGGCAGGGTTTTGGGAACCCAGTACTTC.